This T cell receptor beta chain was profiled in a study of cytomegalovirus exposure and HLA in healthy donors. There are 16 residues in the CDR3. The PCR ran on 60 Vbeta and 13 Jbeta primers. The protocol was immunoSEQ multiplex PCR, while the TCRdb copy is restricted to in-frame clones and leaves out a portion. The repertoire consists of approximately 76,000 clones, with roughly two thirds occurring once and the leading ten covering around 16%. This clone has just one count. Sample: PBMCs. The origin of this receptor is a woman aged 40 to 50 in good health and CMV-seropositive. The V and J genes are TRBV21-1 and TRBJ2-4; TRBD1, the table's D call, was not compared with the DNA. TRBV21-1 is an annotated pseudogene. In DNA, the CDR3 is TGTGCCAGCAGCACTCGACAGATCCTAGCCAAAAACATTCAGTACTTC. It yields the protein CASSTRQILAKNIQYF.